These T cell receptor beta chains were read from a single sample in a study of shared clonotypes between healthy human individuals. Generated by immunoSEQ multiplex PCR, the TCRdb table keeps only in-frame clones and is missing some. Here the sample spans a few million clones, just over 90% being singletons. The sequencing sample was made of naive CD8+ T cells from PBMCs. All receptors come from a man between 18 and 35 years old in good health. Some clones in this sample may be carry-over from other donors' samples. Each CDR3 is given with its conserved first and last residue. The D gene is left open where the match is weak. Clone size is given for some rows only: seen once, a few or many times, or a class if the clone is expanded.

CDR3aa: CASSQGRARGEQYF
CDR3nt: TGTGCCAGCAGCCAAGGTCGGGCCCGGGGCGAGCAGTACTTC
abundance: NA
j_gene: TRBJ2-7
d_gene: NA
v_gene: TRBV7-9

CDR3aa: CASSQERVRDTQYF
CDR3nt: TGCGCCAGCAGCCAAGAGCGGGTCAGAGATACGCAGTATTTT
abundance: NA
j_gene: TRBJ2-3
d_gene: NA
v_gene: TRBV4-3

CDR3aa: CASSEASSGKDTQYF
CDR3nt: TGTGCCAGCAGTGAAGCGTCTAGCGGGAAGGATACGCAGTATTTT
abundance: once
j_gene: TRBJ2-3
d_gene: TRBD2
v_gene: TRBV2

CDR3aa: CASSEGLSPYNEQFF
CDR3nt: TGTGCCAGCAGTGAAGGACTTAGCCCCTACAATGAGCAGTTCTTC
abundance: NA
j_gene: TRBJ2-1
d_gene: NA
v_gene: TRBV6-1

CDR3aa: CASSQGHLGVPGNTIYF
CDR3nt: TGTGCCAGCAGCCAAGGGCACCTTGGGGTCCCTGGAAACACCATATATTTT
abundance: NA
j_gene: TRBJ1-3
d_gene: NA
v_gene: TRBV14

CDR3aa: CASSASGIAAEQYF
CDR3nt: TGTGCCAGCAGCGCCTCCGGAATAGCGGCCGAGCAGTACTTC
abundance: NA
j_gene: TRBJ2-7
d_gene: NA
v_gene: TRBV9

CDR3aa: CASSVTGEPPQHF
CDR3nt: TGTGCCAGCAGTGTAACAGGGGAGCCGCCCCAGCATTTT
abundance: NA
j_gene: TRBJ1-5
d_gene: TRBD1
v_gene: TRBV6-5

CDR3aa: CASSPSGGGYEQYF
CDR3nt: TGTGCCAGCAGTCCTAGCGGAGGAGGCTACGAGCAGTACTTC
abundance: NA
j_gene: TRBJ2-7
d_gene: TRBD2
v_gene: TRBV6-5

CDR3aa: CASSLPGGTEAFF
CDR3nt: TGTGCCAGCAGCCTCCCCGGGGGCACTGAAGCTTTCTTT
abundance: NA
j_gene: TRBJ1-1
d_gene: NA
v_gene: TRBV7-9

CDR3aa: CASSSSGSYNEQFF
CDR3nt: TGTGCCAGCAGCTCTAGCGGCTCCTACAATGAGCAGTTCTTC
abundance: NA
j_gene: TRBJ2-1
d_gene: TRBD2
v_gene: TRBV7-6

CDR3aa: CASSLGTGGFSGANVLTF
CDR3nt: TGTGCCAGCAGTCTGGGGACAGGGGGCTTTTCTGGGGCCAACGTCCTGACTTTC
abundance: NA
j_gene: TRBJ2-6
d_gene: TRBD1
v_gene: TRBV27

CDR3aa: CASSPRVQETQYF
CDR3nt: TGCGCCAGCAGCCCCAGGGTTCAGGAGACCCAGTACTTC
abundance: NA
j_gene: TRBJ2-5
d_gene: NA
v_gene: TRBV4-1

CDR3aa: CASSPRGHEQYF
CDR3nt: TGTGCCAGCAGCCCCCGGGGGCACGAGCAGTACTTC
abundance: NA
j_gene: TRBJ2-7
d_gene: NA
v_gene: TRBV7-8

CDR3aa: CASSTAGLAVQGTQYF
CDR3nt: TGTGCCAGTAGTACGGCGGGACTAGCGGTTCAAGGGACCCAGTACTTC
abundance: NA
j_gene: TRBJ2-5
d_gene: TRBD2
v_gene: TRBV19

CDR3aa: CASSASRTGNTEAFF
CDR3nt: TGTGCCAGCAGTGCCTCTCGGACAGGGAACACTGAAGCTTTCTTT
abundance: once
j_gene: TRBJ1-1
d_gene: TRBD1
v_gene: TRBV6-1

CDR3aa: CASSRGGELFF
CDR3nt: TGTGCCAGCAGTCGGGGCGGGGAGCTGTTTTTT
abundance: NA
j_gene: TRBJ2-2
d_gene: NA
v_gene: TRBV2

CDR3aa: CASSLTPLAVTSGANVLTF
CDR3nt: TGTGCCAGCAGTTTAACCCCCCTAGCTGTTACCTCTGGGGCCAACGTCCTGACTTTC
abundance: NA
j_gene: TRBJ2-6
d_gene: NA
v_gene: TRBV27

CDR3aa: CASRLSSGQETQYF
CDR3nt: TGTGCCAGCAGGTTATCTAGCGGCCAAGAGACCCAGTACTTC
abundance: NA
j_gene: TRBJ2-5
d_gene: TRBD2
v_gene: TRBV7-9

CDR3aa: CASRGSQGMIYGYTF
CDR3nt: TGTGCCAGCAGGGGCAGTCAGGGAATGATCTATGGCTACACCTTC
abundance: NA
j_gene: TRBJ1-2
d_gene: NA
v_gene: TRBV5-8

CDR3aa: CASSLLRGGFPSELFF
CDR3nt: TGTGCCAGCAGTTTATTGCGAGGGGGGTTCCCGTCAGAGCTGTTTTTT
abundance: NA
j_gene: TRBJ2-2
d_gene: NA
v_gene: TRBV28

CDR3aa: CAIRRDSGEAFF
CDR3nt: TGTGCCATCCGAAGAGACAGCGGAGAAGCTTTCTTT
abundance: NA
j_gene: TRBJ1-1
d_gene: NA
v_gene: TRBV10-3

CDR3aa: CASSRWDTNEKLFF
CDR3nt: TGCGCCAGCAGCCGTTGGGACACTAATGAAAAACTGTTTTTT
abundance: NA
j_gene: TRBJ1-4
d_gene: NA
v_gene: TRBV4-3